The sample holds many counts of the clone carrying this T cell receptor beta chain. Its antigen is not identified. These data come from a study of regulatory T cells in long-lasting Graves disease. Study observations and caveats: Repertoires from persistent disease leaned toward TRBV28, TRBJ1-2 and TRBJ2-5. No thyroid tissue was studied; the work used peripheral blood only.

Germline CDR1 is SNHLY and CDR2 is FYNNEI. V lost 3 bases to trimming and J lost 4 bases, with 9 bases between them. The CDR3 spans 13 residues. Noted time point: persistent/refractory GD, antithyroid drugs over 5 years with positive TRAb. The authors made the TCR library using RNA they extracted from PBMCs. For TCR beta, libraries came from iRepertoire HTBI primers and Arm-PCR of CDR3 regions. TCRdb passed the multiplex PCR reads through MiXCR, listing each CDR3 protein once. This repertoire shows around 460,000 distinct CDR3 sequences, under 25% found once; its top ten account for around 13%. The receptor's source is a female donor with Graves disease. The rearrangement uses TRBV2 and TRBJ1-2; D uncertain. Material: peripheral blood mononuclear cells (PBMCs), obtained when the disease was refractory, from a patient treated with antithyroid drugs. CDR3 sequence reads: CASSDEKIYGYTF. The DNA for the CDR3 is TGTGCCAGCAGTGACGAGAAGATCTATGGCTACACCTTC.